These 18 T cell receptor beta chains share one sample of origin, sequenced in a study of human T cells and chemical hapten exposure. MiXCR, run by TCRdb on the RACE reads, gives a single entry per CDR3 protein. The sample lists around 340,000 distinct CDR3 sequences; roughly 6.9% were seen once. Time point in this sample: patch test 1, 2 weeks after DPC sensitization. The sample's treatment: therapeutic diphenylcyclopropenone sensitization with weekly scalp DPC. The sequencing used whole blood, collected in connection with sensitization to the hapten diphenylcyclopropenone (DPC). These TCRs come from a woman younger than 30 with alopecia areata. Some clones in this sample may be carry-over from other donors' samples.

The sample holds a few counts of this clonotype. The J gene is TRBJ1-4, the V gene TRBV24-1; 9 bases map to TRBD1. This CDR3 contains 17 residues. V shed 5 bases, J shed 2 bases, and the junction held 8 bases outside the gene matches. Germline V gene data show CDR1 as KGHDR and CDR2 as SFDVKD. CDR3 sequence reads: CATSVNPTGGTNEKLFF. The CDR3 DNA reads as TGTGCCACCAGTGTCAATCCTACAGGGGGCACTAATGAAAAACTGTTTTTT.

This clonotype was seen only a few times. V is TRBV19 and J is TRBJ2-7; 11 nucleotides match TRBD2. The CDR3 length is 15 residues. Germline CDR1 LNHDA, CDR2 SQIVND (reference sequence). Unmatched junction bases numbered 11, after V lost 6 bases and J lost 7 bases. The CDR3 loop reads CASRPLAGGLGEQYF. The CDR3 region has the DNA TGTGCCAGTAGGCCCCTAGCGGGGGGCCTGGGGGAGCAGTACTTC.

This sequence joins TRBV7-3 and TRBJ1-2; D is unclear. This CDR3 has 13 amino acids. Trimming left V 5 bases short and J 4 bases short, with 11 bases between. Germline values: CDR1 SGHTA, CDR2 FQGTGA. The CDR3 spells CASSRTFGYGYTF. Written as DNA, the CDR3 is TGTGCCAGCAGCCGGACGTTCGGCTATGGCTACACCTTC.

The chain has TRBV3-1 and TRBJ2-5; 8 bases align to TRBD1. Germline CDR1 reads LGHDT; CDR2 reads YNNKEL (reference sequence). V lost 1 base, J lost 9 bases, and 10 bases stayed unmatched. The CDR3 spans 15 residues. This CDR3 reads CASSQGQGPLVAQYF. The CDR3 nucleotides are TGTGCCAGCAGCCAAGGACAGGGGCCTCTGGTGGCCCAGTACTTC.

This clonotype was found a few times. This chain uses TRBV4-2 with TRBJ2-1, with D possibly being TRBD2 (7 bases). The CDR3 has 17 residues. V lost 0 bases and J lost 6, with 18 bases in between. The germline gives CDR1 LGHNA, CDR2 YNFKEQ. CDR3 in amino acids: CASSQESAGGLGNEQFF. The DNA of the CDR3 is TGTGCCAGCAGCCAAGAATCTGCCGGGGGGCTAGGCAATGAGCAGTTCTTC.

This clonotype was detected only a few times. The chain is built from TRBV3-1 and TRBJ2-1; D possibly uses TRBD1 or TRBD2 (5 bases each). The CDR3 spans 15 residues. The ends were cut back, 0 bases at V and 7 bases at J, with 13 bases in the middle. CDR1 LGHDT and CDR2 YNNKEL come from the germline V gene (reference sequence). The DNA for the CDR3 is TGTGCCAGCAGCCAAGACTCAGGGAGTTGGAATGAGCAGTTCTTC. Its protein product is CASSQDSGSWNEQFF.

This clonotype has a handful of counts. The V and J genes are TRBV2 and TRBJ2-1; D call uncertain. V lost 6 bases to trimming and J lost 7 bases, with 25 bases between them. The CDR3 runs 17 residues. In germline, CDR1 is SNHLY, CDR2 FYNNEI. The chain's CDR3 is CASSPPKGSQLPNEQFF. The CDR3, as DNA: TGTGCCAGCAGCCCGCCCAAGGGTTCCCAATTACCTAATGAGCAGTTCTTC.

This chain links TRBV20-1 with TRBJ1-1; the D is unclear. V was trimmed by 5 bases and J by 1 base, leaving 14 bases between them. Germline V gives CDR1 DFQATT, CDR2 SNEGSKA (reference sequence). There are 14 residues in the CDR3. The CDR3 sequence is CSAERGAANTEAFF. DNA of the CDR3: TGCAGTGCTGAGCGGGGTGCGGCGAACACTGAAGCTTTCTTT.

The chain joins TRBV12-3 or TRBV12-4 to TRBJ2-3; 7 positions match TRBD2. The ends lost 10 bases at V and 4 bases at J; junction bases unmatched: 8. This CDR3 is built from 13 residues. This CDR3 reads CATRTSLPDTQYF. Written as DNA, the CDR3 is TGTGCCACCAGGACTAGTCTCCCAGATACGCAGTATTTT.

This clonotype was recorded a few times. V gene TRBV29-1 combines with J gene TRBJ2-3, with no clear D. This CDR3 is built from 14 residues. Germline V lookup: CDR1 SQVTM, CDR2 ANQGSEA. The V end was cut by 5 bases, the J end by 0 bases, with 12 bases between. The CDR3 region has the DNA TGCAGCGTTTTGCGAACTTCCAGCACAGATACGCAGTATTTT. Protein: CSVLRTSSTDTQYF.

This clonotype showed up many times. The genes are TRBV7-9 and TRBJ2-1; D is unresolved. Germline lookup yields CDR1 SEHNR and CDR2 FQNEAQ (reference sequence). The CDR3 runs to 12 residues. V gave up 2 bases and J gave up 6 bases, with 5 bases separating them. CDR3 sequence: CASSLSGNEQFF. The DNA for the CDR3 is TGTGCCAGCAGCTTATCCGGCAATGAGCAGTTCTTC.

Ten or more counts support this clonotype. This rearrangement joins TRBV3-1 to TRBJ2-7, with 9 positions matching TRBD1. The CDR3 spans 15 residues. Germline CDR1 reads LGHDT; CDR2 reads YNNKEL (reference sequence). The junction had 7 bases not matched to a gene; V was cut back by 5 bases and J by 2 bases. This CDR3 is CASSAPGTGTYEQYF. In DNA form, the CDR3 reads TGTGCCAGCAGCGCTCCCGGGACAGGGACCTACGAGCAGTACTTC.

There are a few counts of this clonotype. The V and J genes are TRBV6-2 or TRBV6-3 and TRBJ1-1, with D uncertain. V lost 6 bases and J lost 4, with 15 bases in between. CDR1 MNHEY and CDR2 SVGEGT come from the germline V gene. The CDR3 is made up of 14 amino acids. The CDR3 spells CASRRRGVSTEAFF. The CDR3 DNA reads TGTGCCAGCAGACGGCGCGGGGTGAGCACTGAAGCTTTCTTT.

In its sample, this clonotype was seen a few times. The chain carries TRBV7-2 and TRBJ2-3; 9 bases are a match to TRBD1. Germline-derived CDR1 and CDR2 are SGHTA and FQGNSA. J was trimmed by 5 bases and V by 6 bases; bases with no gene match: 6. The CDR3 sequence is 14 residues long. The CDR3 DNA reads as TGTGCCAGCAGACTAGGACAGGGGAGAGATACGCAGTATTTT. Its protein product is CASRLGQGRDTQYF. Full variable domain (remainder filled in from reference TRBV7-2 and TRBJ2-3): GAGVSQSPSNKVTEKGKDVELRCDPISGHTALYWYRQSLGQGLEFLIYFQGNSAPDKSGLPSDRFSAERTGGSVSTLTIQRTQQEDSAVYLCASRLGQGRDTQYFGPGTRLTVL.

A few counts support this clonotype. In DNA, the CDR3 is TGTGCCAGCAGTTACTCGTTGACAGCGCACACTGAAGCTTTCTTT. It encodes CASSYSLTAHTEAFF. J is TRBJ1-1 and V is TRBV6-5; possibly TRBD1 for D (5 bases). Trimming took 0 bases from V and 3 from J, leaving 11 bases between them. CDR1 is MNHEY, CDR2 SVGAGI, per germline. The CDR3 covers 15 residues.

This clonotype was picked up many times. The genes are TRBV4-1 and TRBJ2-3, with TRBD1 identical over 9 bases. The V gene end was trimmed by 0 bases and the J gene end by 0 bases; junction bases not matched to a gene: 4. The CDR3 is 17 amino acids. CDR1 and CDR2 (germline): MGHRA, YSYEKL. CDR3: CASSQEGQGSSTDTQYF. CDR3 DNA sequence: TGCGCCAGCAGCCAAGAAGGACAGGGGTCTAGCACAGATACGCAGTATTTT.

This clonotype was seen only a few times. The CDR3 loop reads CSARDPQGSEQYF. CDR3 coding DNA: TGCAGTGCTAGAGATCCCCAGGGCAGCGAGCAGTACTTC. The rearrangement uses TRBV20-1 and TRBJ2-7, with a possible D match to TRBD1 (5 bases). This CDR3 is built from 13 residues. V dropped 0 bases and J dropped 6 bases, with 12 bases sitting between them. CDR1 and CDR2 (germline): DFQATT, SNEGSKA (reference sequence).

The table lists this clonotype with a count of one. The V and J genes are TRBV6-2 or TRBV6-3 and TRBJ2-2, with a weak D call TRBD2 (6 bases). Trimming took 7 bases from V and 2 from J, leaving 14 bases between them. Germline V gene sequence: CDR1 MNHEY, CDR2 SVGEGT. This CDR3 spans 15 amino acids. The CDR3 DNA reads TGTGCCAGCAATCCCGGGACTTCAAACACCGGGGAGCTGTTTTTT. This sequence encodes CASNPGTSNTGELFF.